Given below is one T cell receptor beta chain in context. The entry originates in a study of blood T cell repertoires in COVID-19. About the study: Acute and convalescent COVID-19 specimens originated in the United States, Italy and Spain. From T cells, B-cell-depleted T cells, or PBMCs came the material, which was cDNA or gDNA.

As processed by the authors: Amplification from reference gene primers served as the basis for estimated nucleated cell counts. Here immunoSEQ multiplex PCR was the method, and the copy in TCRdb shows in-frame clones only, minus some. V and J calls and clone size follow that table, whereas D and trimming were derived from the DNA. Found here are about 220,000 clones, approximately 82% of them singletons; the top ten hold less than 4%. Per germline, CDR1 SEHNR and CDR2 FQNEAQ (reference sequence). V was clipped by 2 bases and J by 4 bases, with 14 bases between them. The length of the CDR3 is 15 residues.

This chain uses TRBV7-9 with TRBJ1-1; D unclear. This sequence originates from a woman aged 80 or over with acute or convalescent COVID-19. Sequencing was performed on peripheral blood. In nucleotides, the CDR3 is TGTGCCAGCAGCTTAAGCGGTGGGTTGGGCACTGAAGCTTTCTTT. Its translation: CASSLSGGLGTEAFF.